This T cell receptor (beta chain) derives from a study of identical twins. Findings and caveats of the study: The more abundant beta clonotypes in cord blood had fewer insertions, and memory repertoires did not show this. Twin-shared out-of-frame alpha sequences showed excess low generation probability.

Per the germline V gene, CDR1 is SQVTM and CDR2 is ANQGSEA. This CDR3 spans 13 amino acids. Template switching created a universal primer site, and the cDNA included unique molecular identifiers. TCRdb itself ran the 5' RACE reads through MiXCR, one entry per CDR3 protein. The profile shows approximately 590,000 distinct CDR3 sequences, approximately 10% of them singletons. A few counts support this clonotype. Its antigen is unknown. Germline and junction disagree at one end, which may indicate a read error. No donor was unhealthy or non-Caucasian. A further study also used this sample, focusing on yellow fever vaccine responses in identical twins.

This clonotype originated in a woman between 18 and 30 years old in good health. Sequencing used PBMCs. The chain couples TRBV29-1 to TRBJ2-7, with 7 bases matching TRBD2. Here the CDR3 DNA reads TGCAGCGCTGAAGTGGGGAGGGGCTACGAGCAGTACTTC. Translating gives CSAEVGRGYEQYF.